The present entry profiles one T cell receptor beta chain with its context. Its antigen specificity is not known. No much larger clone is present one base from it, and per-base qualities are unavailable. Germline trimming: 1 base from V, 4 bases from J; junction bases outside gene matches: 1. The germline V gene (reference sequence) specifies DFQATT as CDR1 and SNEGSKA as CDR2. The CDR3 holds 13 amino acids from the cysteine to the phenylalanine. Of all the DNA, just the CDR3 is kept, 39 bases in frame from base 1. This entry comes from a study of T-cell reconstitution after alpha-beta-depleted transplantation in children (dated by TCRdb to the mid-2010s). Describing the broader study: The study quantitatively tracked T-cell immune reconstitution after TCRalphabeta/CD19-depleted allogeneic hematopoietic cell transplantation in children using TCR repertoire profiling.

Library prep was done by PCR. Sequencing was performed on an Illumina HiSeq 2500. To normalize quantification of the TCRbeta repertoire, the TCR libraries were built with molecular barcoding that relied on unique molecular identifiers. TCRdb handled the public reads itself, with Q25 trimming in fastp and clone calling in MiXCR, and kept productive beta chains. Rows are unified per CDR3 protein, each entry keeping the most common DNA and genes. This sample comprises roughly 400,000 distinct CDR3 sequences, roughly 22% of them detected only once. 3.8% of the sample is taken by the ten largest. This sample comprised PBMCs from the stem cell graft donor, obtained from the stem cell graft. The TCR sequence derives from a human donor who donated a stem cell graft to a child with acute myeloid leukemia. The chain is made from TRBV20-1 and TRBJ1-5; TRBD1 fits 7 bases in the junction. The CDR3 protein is CSARGGQNQPQHF. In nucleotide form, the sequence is TGCAGTGCTAGAGGGGGACAGAATCAGCCCCAGCATTTT.